A single sample gave rise to the 5 T cell receptor beta chains below, sequenced in a study of T cells in Graves' hyperthyroidism and ophthalmopathy. Amplified regions were TCR beta CDR3 sequences from RNA transcripts. The study used the HTBI primer set for a first-round RT-PCR of the TCR CDR3. Using its own MiXCR run on the multiplex PCR reads, TCRdb lists one record per CDR3 protein. The top ten hold under 8% of the sample, which has about 560,000 distinct CDR3 sequences, 15% to 18% seen once. Sequencing was carried out using blood. The origin of the receptors is a woman between 25 and 40 years old with Graves' hyperthyroidism.

This chain connects TRBV5-5 to TRBJ2-3; 13 nucleotides align to TRBD2. The germline V gene has CDR1 SGHKS and CDR2 YYEKEE (reference sequence). With V trimmed by 4 bases and J by 7 bases, 12 bases remained unmatched. This CDR3 is built from 17 residues. CDR3 nucleotides: TGTGCCAGCAGCGGGCGGACTAGCGGGGGATCATTAAATACGCAGTATTTT. This sequence encodes CASSGRTSGGSLNTQYF.

This clonotype has a handful of counts. The V and J genes are TRBV5-8 and TRBJ2-1, with unresolved D. The ends were cut back, 4 bases at V and 6 bases at J, with 11 bases in the middle. This CDR3 comprises 13 residues. The V gene's germline CDR1 is SGHTS and CDR2 YDEGEE. CDR3 coding DNA: TGTGCCAGCAGCCAAAACTACCTCAATGAGCAGTTCTTC. Translated: CASSQNYLNEQFF.

This clonotype has ten or more counts. The rearrangement joins TRBV2 to TRBJ2-1; 12 positions match TRBD2. The CDR3 runs 15 residues. Germline loops: CDR1 SNHLY, CDR2 FYNNEI. V was pared by 4 bases and J by 6 bases, with 4 bases of the junction left unmatched. CDR3 protein: CASSGLAGAGNEQFF. The CDR3 DNA follows: TGTGCCAGCAGTGGACTAGCGGGAGCGGGCAATGAGCAGTTCTTC.

The chain uses TRBV5-4 and TRBJ2-5, with a weak D call TRBD1 (6 bases). The germline V and J ends were trimmed by 4 bases and 5 bases, with 18 bases remaining between them. The germline CDR1 and CDR2 sequences are SGHNT and YYREEE (reference sequence). The CDR3 runs to 15 residues. This CDR3 is CASSSSQGLTETQYF. The CDR3 region has the DNA TGTGCCAGCAGCAGTTCACAGGGTCTTACGGAGACCCAGTACTTC.

This clonotype occurred many times. The rearrangement uses TRBV12-3 or TRBV12-4 and TRBJ2-3; TRBD2 agrees at 7 bases. V dropped 9 bases and J dropped 6; count of bases not matched to a gene: 12. The CDR3 totals 14 residues. CDR3 loop: CASKEWAGEDTQYF. In DNA form, the CDR3 reads TGTGCCAGTAAAGAGTGGGCGGGGGAGGATACGCAGTATTTT.